The entry below describes one T cell receptor beta chain. This sample was included in a study of preoperative IRX-2 immunotherapy in early breast cancer. Sequencing used immunoSEQ multiplex PCR; TCRdb keeps in-frame clones, though not all of them. Here the sample spans 24,000 or so clones, roughly 95% being singletons. Treatment reported: preoperative locoregional IRX-2 cytokine immunotherapy. Preoperative locoregional IRX-2 cytokine immunotherapy was tested in the phase Ib source study. Sample: tumor tissue, taken after IRX-2 immunotherapy. This TCR was sampled from a human donor with breast cancer.

The CDR3 coding sequence is TGTGCCAGCAGCTTAGCGCAAGGGGGCGGGACCCAGTACTTC. Translated: CASSLAQGGGTQYF. This chain uses TRBV7-2 with TRBJ2-5; 7 positions agree with TRBD1. J lost 7 bases, V lost 0 bases, and 5 bases had no gene match. The CDR3 totals 14 residues. Germline-derived CDR1 and CDR2 are SGHTA and FQGNSA.